The T cell receptor beta chain under discussion was sequenced for a study of cytomegalovirus exposure and HLA in healthy donors. The ends were cut back, 3 bases at V and 0 bases at J, with 9 bases in the middle. Germline V gene sequence: CDR1 SGHTA, CDR2 FQGTGA. The CDR3 length is 15 residues. The study ran its PCR with 60 Vbeta and 13 Jbeta primers. Libraries were prepared by immunoSEQ multiplex PCR; TCRdb keeps only in-frame clonotypes and omits some of them. The sample includes some 87,000 clones, roughly 80% seen only once; the top ten take around 6.6%. The sample was PBMCs. This receptor was identified in a man in his fifties or sixties in good health and CMV-seropositive. V usage is TRBV7-3 and J usage is TRBJ1-3, with a weak D call TRBD1 (6 bases). In DNA form, the CDR3 reads TGTGCCAGCAGCTTGGGGGCCTCCTCTGGAAACACCATATATTTT. This gives the protein CASSLGASSGNTIYF.